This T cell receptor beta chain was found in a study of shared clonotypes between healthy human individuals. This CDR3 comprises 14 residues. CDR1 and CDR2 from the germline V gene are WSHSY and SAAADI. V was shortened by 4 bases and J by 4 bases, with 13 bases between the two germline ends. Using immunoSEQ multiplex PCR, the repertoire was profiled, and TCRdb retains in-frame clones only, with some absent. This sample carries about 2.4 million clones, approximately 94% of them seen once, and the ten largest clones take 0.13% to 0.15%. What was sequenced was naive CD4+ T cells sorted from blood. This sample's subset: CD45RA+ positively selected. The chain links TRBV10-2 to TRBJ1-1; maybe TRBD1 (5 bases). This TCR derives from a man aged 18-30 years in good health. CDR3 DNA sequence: TGCGCCAGCAGTGTGGGGGAGAAGGGCACTGAAGCTTTCTTT. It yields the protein CASSVGEKGTEAFF.